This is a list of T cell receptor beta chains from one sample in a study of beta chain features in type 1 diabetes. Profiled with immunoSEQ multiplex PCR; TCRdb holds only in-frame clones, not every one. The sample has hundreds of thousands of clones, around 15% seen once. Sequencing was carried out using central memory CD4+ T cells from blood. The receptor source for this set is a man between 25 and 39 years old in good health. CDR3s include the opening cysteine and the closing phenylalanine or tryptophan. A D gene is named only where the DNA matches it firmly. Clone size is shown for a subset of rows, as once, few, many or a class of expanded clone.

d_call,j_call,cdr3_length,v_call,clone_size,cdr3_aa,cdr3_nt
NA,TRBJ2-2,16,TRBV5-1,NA,CASSPRGTKNTGELFF,TGCGCCAGCAGCCCGCGAGGGACAAAGAACACCGGGGAGCTGTTTTTT
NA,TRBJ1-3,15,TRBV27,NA,CASSFGPLGGNTIYF,TGTGCCAGCAGTTTCGGCCCGTTGGGTGGAAACACCATATATTTT
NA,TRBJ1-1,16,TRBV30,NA,CAWREGRRGMNTEAFF,TGTGCCTGGAGGGAGGGTAGGCGGGGGATGAACACTGAAGCTTTCTTT
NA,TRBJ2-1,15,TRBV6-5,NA,CASSYASHSYNEQFF,TGTGCCAGCAGTTACGCTAGCCACTCCTACAATGAGCAGTTCTTC
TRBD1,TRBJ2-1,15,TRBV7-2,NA,CASSHPGQGSNEQFF,TGTGCCAGCAGCCACCCGGGACAGGGTAGCAATGAGCAGTTCTTC
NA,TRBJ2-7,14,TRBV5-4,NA,CASSLELGSYEQYF,TGTGCCAGCAGCTTGGAGCTTGGCTCCTACGAGCAGTACTTC
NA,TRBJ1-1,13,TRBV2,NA,CASSWRAHTEAFF,TGTGCCAGCAGTTGGAGGGCGCACACTGAAGCTTTCTTT
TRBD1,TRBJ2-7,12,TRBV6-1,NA,CASTWTGREQYF,TGTGCCAGCACCTGGACAGGGAGAGAGCAGTACTTC
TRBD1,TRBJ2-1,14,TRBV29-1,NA,CSVLGQGSYNEQFF,TGCAGCGTCCTAGGACAGGGGTCCTACAATGAGCAGTTCTTC
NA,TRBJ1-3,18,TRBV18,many,CASSPPLTSRVYGNTIYF,TGTGCCAGCTCACCACCGTTAACGTCCAGGGTTTATGGAAACACCATATATTTT
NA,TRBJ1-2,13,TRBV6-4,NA,CASSEGHRGGYTF,TGTGCCAGCAGTGAAGGTCACAGAGGAGGCTACACCTTC
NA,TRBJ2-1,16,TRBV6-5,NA,CASSYRPGEPYNEQFF,TGTGCCAGCAGTTACCGCCCGGGAGAACCCTACAATGAGCAGTTCTTC
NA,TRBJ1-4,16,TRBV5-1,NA,CASSFTPGSRNEKLFF,TGCGCCAGCAGCTTCACCCCCGGGAGCCGAAATGAAAAACTGTTTTTT
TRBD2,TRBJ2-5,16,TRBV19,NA,CASSISAGVGQETQYF,TGTGCCAGTAGTATATCGGCGGGAGTAGGGCAAGAGACCCAGTACTTC
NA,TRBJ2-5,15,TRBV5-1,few,CASSLSRGAGETQYF,TGCGCCAGCAGCTTGTCAAGGGGGGCTGGAGAGACCCAGTACTTC
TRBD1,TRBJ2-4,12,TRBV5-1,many,CASSSGTDIQYF,TGCGCCAGCAGCTCAGGGACAGACATTCAGTACTTC
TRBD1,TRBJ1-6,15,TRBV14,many,CASSTRDRGNSPLHF,TGTGCCAGCAGCACTCGGGACAGGGGTAATTCACCCCTCCACTTT
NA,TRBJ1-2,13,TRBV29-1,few,CSVDLDTNYGYTF,TGCAGCGTCGATTTGGACACTAACTATGGCTACACCTTC
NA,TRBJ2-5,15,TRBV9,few,CASSPVTTRYETQYF,TGTGCCAGCAGCCCGGTGACGACTAGATATGAGACCCAGTACTTC
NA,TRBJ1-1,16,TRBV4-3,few,CASSQDGRVGSTEAFF,TGCGCCAGCAGCCAAGATGGTCGGGTTGGAAGCACTGAAGCTTTCTTT
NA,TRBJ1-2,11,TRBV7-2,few,CASSRDGGYTF,TGTGCCAGCAGCCGGGACGGTGGCTACACCTTC
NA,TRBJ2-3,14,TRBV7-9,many,CASSPFDWTDTQYF,TGTGCCAGCAGCCCATTCGATTGGACAGATACGCAGTATTTT
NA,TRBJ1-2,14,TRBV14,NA,CASSQVSGTYGYTF,TGTGCCAGCAGCCAAGTGTCCGGAACCTATGGCTACACCTTC
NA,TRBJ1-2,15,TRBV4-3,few,CASSQELGAGYGYTF,TGCGCCAGCAGCCAAGAGTTGGGGGCAGGCTATGGCTACACCTTC
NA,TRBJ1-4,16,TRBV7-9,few,CASSLGRGTTNEKLFF,TGTGCCAGCAGCCTTGGACGGGGAACAACTAATGAAAAACTGTTTTTT
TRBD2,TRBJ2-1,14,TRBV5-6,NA,CASSVRLASVQQFF,TGTGCCAGCAGCGTTAGACTAGCCTCAGTGCAGCAGTTCTTC
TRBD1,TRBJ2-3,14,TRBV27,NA,CASKKTGASDTQYF,TGTGCCAGCAAAAAGACAGGGGCTTCAGATACGCAGTATTTT